Following are 19 T cell receptor beta chains from one sample sequenced in a study of control samples from healthy donors and cancer patients. Clones were read by immunoSEQ multiplex PCR, and TCRdb kept only the in-frame ones, dropping some. This sample yields around 50,000 clones, of which roughly 85% are seen a single time; around 2.8% belongs to the top ten. The sequencing input was PBMCs. These TCRs come from a woman in her forties or fifties with lung cancer.

This clone was observed once. The chain is built from TRBV5-4 and TRBJ1-2; 8 bases are a match to TRBD1. Unmatched junction bases numbered 5, after V lost 4 bases and J lost 6 bases. The CDR3 runs 13 residues. Germline V lookup: CDR1 SGHNT, CDR2 YYREEE (reference sequence). Here the CDR3 reads CASSPDRAHGYTF. CDR3 nucleotide sequence: TGTGCCAGCAGCCCGGACAGGGCCCATGGCTACACCTTC.

The chain employs TRBV7-8 and TRBJ2-5, with 9 bases lining up with TRBD2. V lost 5 bases, J lost 5 bases, and 6 bases stayed unmatched. The CDR3 length is 14 residues. Germline CDR1 and CDR2: SGHVS and FQNEAQ. The CDR3: CASSGSGGFETQYF. CDR3 sequence (DNA): TGTGCCAGCAGCGGTAGCGGGGGTTTTGAGACCCAGTACTTC.

The rearrangement links TRBV5-1 to TRBJ2-3, with 14 bases aligning to TRBD2. There are 18 residues in the CDR3. Germline V gene data show CDR1 as SGHRS and CDR2 as YFSETQ. J lost 2 bases, V lost 2 bases, and 7 bases had no gene match. The CDR3 nucleotides are TGCGCCAGCAGCTTCGGACTAGCGGGGGGCTACTACACAGATACGCAGTATTTT. Translating gives CASSFGLAGGYYTDTQYF.

This clone was seen just once. The chain is built from TRBV29-1 and TRBJ1-2; 10 bases line up with TRBD1. CDR1 SQVTM and CDR2 ANQGSEA come from the germline V gene. The CDR3 length is 12 residues. J was trimmed by 4 bases and V by 6 bases; bases with no gene match: 2. This CDR3 reads CSVRQGAYGYTF. CDR3 sequence (DNA): TGCAGCGTCAGACAGGGGGCCTATGGCTACACCTTC.

The chain recombines TRBV6-1 with TRBJ1-5; D not certain. The germline V and J ends were trimmed by 0 bases and 5 bases, with 14 bases remaining between them. The CDR3 is 16 amino acids. Germline assignment: CDR1 MNHNS and CDR2 SASEGT. Here the CDR3 DNA reads TGTGCCAGCAGTGAAGCGCTGGCAGGAGGCCATCAGCCCCAGCATTTT. Its translation is CASSEALAGGHQPQHF.

This sequence joins TRBV6-5 and TRBJ2-4; D remains unclear. CDR1 MNHEY and CDR2 SVGAGI come from the germline V gene. This CDR3 comprises 13 residues. V was shortened by 8 bases and J by 0 bases, with 8 bases between the two germline ends. The CDR3 sequence: CASRAGAKNIQYF. The CDR3 nucleotides read TGTGCCAGCCGGGCCGGAGCCAAAAACATTCAGTACTTC.

This clone was observed once. The chain combines TRBV24-1 with TRBJ2-3; D perhaps matches TRBD1 (7 bases). Germline-derived CDR1 and CDR2 are KGHDR and SFDVKD. V lost 3 bases and J 2 bases, leaving 14 bases between the germline ends. The CDR3 runs to 16 residues. Here the CDR3 DNA reads TGTGCCACCAGTGATACCAGGGGGGAGTTCACAGATACGCAGTATTTT. As protein: CATSDTRGEFTDTQYF.

The CDR3 region is CASSLTGNTDTQYF. For the CDR3, the DNA is TGTGCCAGCAGCCTGACAGGGAACACAGATACGCAGTATTTT. The chain has TRBV7-9 and TRBJ2-3, with 7 bases that match TRBD1. The J segment lost 2 bases and the V segment lost 5 bases, leaving 4 bases of the junction unmatched. The V gene's germline CDR1 is SEHNR and CDR2 FQNEAQ (reference sequence). The CDR3 is 14 residues long.

The rearrangement links TRBV7-6 to TRBJ1-5; maybe TRBD1 (5 bases). The germline V gene has CDR1 SGHVS and CDR2 FNYEAQ. Trimming took off 2 bases at V and 1 base at J, with 12 bases between the two ends. CDR3 size: 16 residues. The CDR3 sequence is CASSLYGAPSNQPQHF. CDR3 DNA: TGTGCCAGCAGCTTATATGGGGCACCGAGCAATCAGCCCCAGCATTTT.

V usage is TRBV9 and J usage is TRBJ1-1; D gene ambiguous. Trimming took off 0 bases at V and 7 bases at J, with 10 bases between the two ends. The CDR3 length is 13 residues. Germline V lookup: CDR1 SGDLS, CDR2 YYNGEE. CDR3 in amino acids: CASSVGLTSEAFF. DNA for the CDR3: TGTGCCAGCAGCGTAGGGTTGACGAGTGAAGCTTTCTTT.

By sample share, this clone is medium-sized. The V call is TRBV14, the J call TRBJ2-7; D remains unclear. CDR3 size: 15 residues. V lost 2 bases and J 4 bases, leaving 15 bases between the germline ends. CDR1 is SGHDN, CDR2 FVKESK, per germline. CDR3 nucleotide sequence: TGTGCCAGCAGCCAATATACCGGGCAGTTGTACGAGCAGTACTTC. Its protein product is CASSQYTGQLYEQYF.

V gene TRBV11-3 combines with J gene TRBJ1-6; D not resolved. Germline CDR1 reads SGHNT; CDR2 reads YENEEA. The V and J ends lost 1 base and 7 bases respectively, with 14 bases between them. The CDR3 runs to 16 residues. CDR3 DNA sequence: TGTGCCAGCAGCTTAGTACGCGTCGGATTCAATTCACCCCTCCACTTT. Its protein product is CASSLVRVGFNSPLHF.

The chain combines TRBV30 with TRBJ2-7; 10 bases are a match to TRBD1. From germline, CDR1 is GTSNPN and CDR2 SVGIG (reference sequence). The ends lost 2 bases at V and 0 bases at J; junction bases unmatched: 19. This CDR3 has 20 residues. The CDR3 DNA reads TGTGCCTGGAGTACTCCGGGACAGGGGCCAATTTTGTTGCCCTCCTACGAGCAGTACTTC. The encoded protein is CAWSTPGQGPILLPSYEQYF.

V gene TRBV7-9 combines with J gene TRBJ1-3, with TRBD1 as a possible D gene (6 bases). Germline V gives CDR1 SEHNR, CDR2 FQNEAQ (reference sequence). This CDR3 contains 14 residues. V was clipped by 5 bases and J by 4 bases, with 12 bases between them. The DNA of the CDR3 is TGTGCCAGCAGCCACAGGGCGTCGGGAAACACCATATATTTT. This translates into CASSHRASGNTIYF.

The V gene is TRBV12-5, the J gene TRBJ2-3; maybe TRBD2 (5 bases). CDR1 is LGHNT and CDR2 is FRNRAP in the germline V gene. Trimming cost V 4 bases and J 0 bases, with 20 bases left between them. The CDR3 covers 18 residues. The CDR3 region is CASGSNGDGRTSTDTQYF. Written as DNA, the CDR3 is TGTGCTAGTGGTTCAAACGGTGACGGACGGACTAGCACAGATACGCAGTATTTT.

The J gene is TRBJ2-3, the V gene TRBV30; D is unresolved. This CDR3 has 14 amino acids. The germline V gene has CDR1 GTSNPN and CDR2 SVGIG (reference sequence). The V end was cut by 2 bases, the J end by 2 bases, with 11 bases between. CDR3 region: CAWSIGRYTDTQYF. The CDR3 nucleotides are TGTGCCTGGAGTATCGGACGGTACACAGATACGCAGTATTTT.

The chain joins TRBV24-1 to TRBJ1-5, with 7 bases matching TRBD1. Germline V gene sequence: CDR1 KGHDR, CDR2 SFDVKD. V dropped 5 bases and J dropped 2; count of bases not matched to a gene: 2. This CDR3 region has 14 residues. The CDR3 nucleotides read TGTGCCACCAGTGTAGGGACAGGCAATCAGCCCCAGCATTTT. This gives the protein CATSVGTGNQPQHF.

The CDR3 region is CSASGTVNRLDNEQFF. CDR3 coding DNA: TGCAGTGCTAGTGGGACAGTAAATAGGTTGGACAATGAGCAGTTCTTC. The chain uses TRBV20-1 and TRBJ2-1, with 7 bases aligning to TRBD1. J was trimmed by 5 bases and V by 3 bases; bases with no gene match: 13. The CDR3 is made up of 16 amino acids. Germline V gene data show CDR1 as DFQATT and CDR2 as SNEGSKA (reference sequence).

This chain links TRBV5-1 with TRBJ1-6; D is undetermined. V lost 0 bases and J lost 0, with 13 bases in between. In germline, CDR1 is SGHRS, CDR2 YFSETQ. CDR3 length: 18 residues. In DNA, the CDR3 is TGCGCCAGCAGCTTGGACGGGCCGGGTAGCTCCTATAATTCACCCCTCCACTTT. Translating it yields CASSLDGPGSSYNSPLHF.